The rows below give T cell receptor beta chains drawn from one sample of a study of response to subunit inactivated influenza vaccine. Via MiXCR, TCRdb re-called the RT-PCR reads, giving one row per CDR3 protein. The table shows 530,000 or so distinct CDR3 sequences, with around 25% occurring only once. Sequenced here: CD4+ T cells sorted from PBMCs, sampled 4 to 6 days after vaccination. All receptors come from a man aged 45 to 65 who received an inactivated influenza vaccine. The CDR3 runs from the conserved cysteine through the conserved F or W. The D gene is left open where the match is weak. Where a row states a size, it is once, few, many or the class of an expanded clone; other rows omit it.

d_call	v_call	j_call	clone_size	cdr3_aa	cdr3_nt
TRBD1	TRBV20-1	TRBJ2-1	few	CSLDRPSHNEQFF	TGCAGTCTGGACAGGCCCTCCCACAATGAGCAGTTCTTC
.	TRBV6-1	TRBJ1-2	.	CASSLTGKNNYGYTF	TGTGCCAGCAGCCTAACAGGGAAAAACAACTATGGCTACACCTTC
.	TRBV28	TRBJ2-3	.	CASSLFRGQTDTQYF	TGTGCCAGCAGTTTGTTCCGGGGGCAGACAGATACGCAGTATTTT
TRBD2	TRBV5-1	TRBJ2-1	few	CATRLAGVNEQFF	TGCGCCACCCGACTAGCGGGAGTGAATGAGCAGTTCTTC
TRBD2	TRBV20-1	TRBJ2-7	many	CSAPRTSASYEQYF	TGCAGTGCTCCCCGGACTAGCGCCTCCTACGAGCAGTACTTC
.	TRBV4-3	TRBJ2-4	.	CASSQDRHLPNIQYF	TGCGCCAGCAGCCAAGATCGACACCTCCCGAACATTCAGTACTTC
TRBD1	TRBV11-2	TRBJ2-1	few	CASSLPGGNEQFF	TGTGCCAGCAGCTTACCAGGGGGCAATGAGCAGTTCTTC
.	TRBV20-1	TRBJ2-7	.	CSARDVAGVQYF	TGCAGTGCTAGAGACGTAGCAGGTGTGCAGTACTTC
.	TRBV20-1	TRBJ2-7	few	CSARVPGAHEQYF	TGCAGTGCTAGAGTTCCGGGGGCCCACGAGCAGTACTTC
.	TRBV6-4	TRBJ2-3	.	CASSEQGEADTQYF	TGTGCCAGCAGTGAACAGGGTGAGGCAGATACGCAGTATTTT
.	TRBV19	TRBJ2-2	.	CASTLSLWPGELFF	TGTGCCAGTACCCTATCTCTCTGGCCCGGGGAGCTGTTTTTT
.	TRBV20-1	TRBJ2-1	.	CSARQDKGNEQFF	TGCAGTGCTAGACAGGACAAAGGAAATGAGCAGTTCTTC
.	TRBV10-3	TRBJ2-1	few	CAITKGRRGPAVIHNEQFF	TGTGCCATCACCAAGGGCCGCCGAGGTCCCGCGGTCATTCACAATGAGCAGTTCTTC
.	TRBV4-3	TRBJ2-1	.	CASSQGAVSSSYNEQFF	TGCGCCAGCAGCCAGGGGGCGGTCAGCAGCTCCTACAATGAGCAGTTCTTC
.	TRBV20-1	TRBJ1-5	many	CSARRTVEGQPQHF	TGCAGTGCTCGTCGGACAGTGGAAGGTCAGCCCCAGCATTTT
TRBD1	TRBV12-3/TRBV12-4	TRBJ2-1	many	CASRGTGTYNEQFF	TGTGCCAGCAGGGGGACAGGGACCTACAATGAGCAGTTCTTC
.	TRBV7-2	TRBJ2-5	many	CASSLSRLKETQYF	TGTGCCAGCAGCTTAAGTAGGCTAAAAGAGACCCAGTACTTC
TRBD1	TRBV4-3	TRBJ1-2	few	CASTRGTGDGYTF	TGCGCCAGCACCCGCGGGACAGGGGATGGCTACACCTTC
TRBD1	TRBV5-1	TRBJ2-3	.	CASSMDRAHSDTQYF	TGCGCCAGCAGCATGGACAGGGCACACTCAGATACGCAGTATTTT
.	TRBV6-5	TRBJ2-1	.	CASSSLRGREMVDEQFF	TGTGCCAGCAGTTCGTTGCGGGGCAGGGAGATGGTGGATGAGCAGTTCTTC
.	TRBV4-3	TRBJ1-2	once	CASSQAVANYGYTF	TGCGCCAGCAGCCAAGCTGTCGCTAACTATGGCTACACCTTC
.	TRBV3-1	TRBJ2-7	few	CASSRIPYEQYF	TGTGCCAGCAGCCGCATTCCCTACGAGCAGTACTTC
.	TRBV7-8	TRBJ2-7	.	CASSLARDALQYF	TGTGCCAGCAGCTTAGCTCGGGATGCATTGCAGTACTTC
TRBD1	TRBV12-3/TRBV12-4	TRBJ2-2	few	CASSPKTGTGPTGELFF	TGTGCCAGCAGTCCCAAGACTGGGACAGGGCCCACCGGGGAGCTGTTTTTT
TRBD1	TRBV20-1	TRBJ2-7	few	CSARPGQGAYEQYF	TGCAGTGCTAGGCCGGGACAGGGGGCGTACGAGCAGTACTTC
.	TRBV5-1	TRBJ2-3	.	CASSSGTKVDTQYF	TGCGCCAGCAGTTCCGGGACAAAGGTAGATACGCAGTATTTT
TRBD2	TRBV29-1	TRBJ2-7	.	CSVVGTSGRKNEQYF	TGCAGCGTTGTAGGGACTAGCGGGAGGAAGAACGAGCAGTACTTC
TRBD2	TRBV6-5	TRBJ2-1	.	CASSYHGLAGTNEQFF	TGTGCCAGCAGTTACCACGGACTAGCGGGAACCAATGAGCAGTTCTTC
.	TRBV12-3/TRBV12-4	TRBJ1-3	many	CASSLQGGNTIYF	TGTGCCAGCAGTTTGCAGGGCGGAAACACCATATATTTT
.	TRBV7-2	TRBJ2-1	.	CASSSTRTGLEQFF	TGTGCCAGCAGCTCGACGCGTACAGGGTTGGAGCAGTTCTTC
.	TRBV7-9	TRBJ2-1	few	CASSLSVTYNEQFF	TGTGCCAGCAGCCTCTCCGTAACGTACAATGAGCAGTTCTTC
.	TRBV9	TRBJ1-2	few	CASTTPGYGYTF	TGTGCCAGCACTACCCCAGGGTACGGCTACACCTTC
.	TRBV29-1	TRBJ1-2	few	CSASPTGSYGYTF	TGCAGCGCCTCTCCGACAGGTTCATATGGCTACACCTTC
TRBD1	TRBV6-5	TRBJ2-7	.	CASSYSGQSTYEQYF	TGTGCCAGCAGTTACTCGGGACAGTCTACCTACGAGCAGTACTTC
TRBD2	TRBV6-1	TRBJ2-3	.	CASSRGLAGVVDTQYF	TGTGCCAGCAGTCGGGGACTAGCGGGAGTGGTAGATACGCAGTATTTT
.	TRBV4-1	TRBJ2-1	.	CASSQVGRFTYNEQFF	TGCGCCAGCAGCCAAGTAGGGAGGTTTACCTACAATGAGCAGTTCTTC
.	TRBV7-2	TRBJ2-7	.	CASSSGGGGYEQYF	TGTGCCAGCAGCTCCGGTGGAGGGGGGTACGAGCAGTACTTC
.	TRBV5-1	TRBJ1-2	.	CASSLGGHGYTF	TGCGCCAGCAGCTTAGGGGGACACGGCTACACCTTC
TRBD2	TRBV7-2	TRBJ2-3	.	CASSLLAGVGDTQYF	TGTGCCAGCAGCTTACTAGCGGGAGTAGGTGATACGCAGTATTTT
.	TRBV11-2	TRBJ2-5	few	CASSLVSFWGTGETQYF	TGTGCCAGCAGCTTAGTTTCATTTTGGGGGACTGGGGAGACCCAGTACTTC
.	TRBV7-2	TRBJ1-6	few	CASSLKGISGVSPLHF	TGTGCCAGCAGCTTAAAAGGAATCAGTGGGGTTTCACCCCTCCACTTT
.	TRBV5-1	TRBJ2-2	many	CASSRGASGPGELFF	TGCGCCAGCAGCCGGGGGGCTAGCGGACCCGGGGAGCTGTTTTTT
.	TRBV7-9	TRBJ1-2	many	CASGRAGTYGYTF	TGTGCCAGCGGCCGAGCCGGGACCTATGGCTACACCTTC
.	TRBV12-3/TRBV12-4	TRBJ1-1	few	CASSLLGYTEAFF	TGTGCCAGCAGTTTGTTAGGGTACACTGAAGCTTTCTTT
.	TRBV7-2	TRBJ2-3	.	CASSSGGGGDTQYF	TGTGCCAGCAGCTCAGGTGGGGGGGGCGATACGCAGTATTTT
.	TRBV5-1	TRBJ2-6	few	CASAHGANVLTF	TGCGCCAGCGCTCACGGGGCCAACGTCCTGACTTTC
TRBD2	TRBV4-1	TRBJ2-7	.	CASSQEGTTPPQYF	TGCGCCAGCAGCCAAGAAGGGACTACCCCCCCGCAGTACTTC
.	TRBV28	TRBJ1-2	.	CASSFSNRVGGYTF	TGTGCCAGCAGTTTTTCCAACAGGGTTGGTGGCTACACCTTC
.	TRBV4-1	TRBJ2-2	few	CASSQNPRGRVTGELFF	TGCGCCAGCAGCCAGAATCCTCGGGGGCGGGTTACCGGGGAGCTGTTTTTT
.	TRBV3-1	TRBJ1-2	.	CASSQGGREYGYTF	TGTGCCAGCAGCCAAGGTGGCAGGGAATATGGCTACACCTTC
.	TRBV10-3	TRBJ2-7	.	CAHGQAYEQYF	TGTGCCCATGGGCAGGCCTACGAGCAGTACTTC
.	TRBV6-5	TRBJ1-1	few	CASRDSDRIMNTEAFF	TGTGCCAGCAGAGACTCAGACAGGATCATGAACACTGAAGCTTTCTTT
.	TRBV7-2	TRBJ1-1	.	CASSDGVGRAFF	TGTGCCAGCAGCGACGGGGTTGGTAGGGCTTTCTTT
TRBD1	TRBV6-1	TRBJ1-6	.	CASSFGTASSYNSPLHF	TGTGCCAGCAGCTTTGGGACAGCTAGCTCCTATAATTCACCCCTCCACTTT
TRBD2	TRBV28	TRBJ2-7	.	CASSAGGRATYEQYF	TGTGCCAGCAGCGCCGGCGGGAGGGCCACCTACGAGCAGTACTTC